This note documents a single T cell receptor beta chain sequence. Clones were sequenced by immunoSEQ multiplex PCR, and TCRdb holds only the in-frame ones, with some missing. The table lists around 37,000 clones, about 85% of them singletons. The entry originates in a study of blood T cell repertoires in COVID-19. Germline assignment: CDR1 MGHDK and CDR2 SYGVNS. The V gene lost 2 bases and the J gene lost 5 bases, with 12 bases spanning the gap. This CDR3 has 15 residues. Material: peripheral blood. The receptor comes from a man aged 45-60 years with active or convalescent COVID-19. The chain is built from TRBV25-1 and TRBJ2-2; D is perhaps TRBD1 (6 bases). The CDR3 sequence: CASSEKGVRTGELFF. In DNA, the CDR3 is TGTGCCAGCAGTGAAAAGGGGGTGAGGACCGGGGAGCTGTTTTTT.